This T cell receptor beta chain was obtained from a study of T cell repertoires in cytomegalovirus infection. At the level of the study: Public TCR beta signatures marked donors with CMV infection and the matching HLA. Overall study results and limits: Identification of carriers of CMV plus the relevant HLA was achieved through cumulative public TCR beta family frequency. Dominating the ex vivo response were HLA-C-restricted CMV-specific TCR beta clonotypes.

TCRdb ran MiXCR on the reads and lists one entry per CDR3 protein. Of roughly 500,000 distinct CDR3 sequences listed, about 10% are singletons. Only a few counts were recorded for this clonotype. The antigen is not known. The junction had 4 bases not matched to a gene; V was cut back by 3 bases and J by 8 bases. The CDR3 is 14 amino acids. The specimen was PBMCs. The sequence was obtained from a human donor in good health (CMV status not recorded). Some clones in this sample may be carry-over from other donors' samples. V and J are TRBV12-3 or TRBV12-4 and TRBJ1-4; 9 bases are shared with TRBD1. CDR3 sequence reads: CASSFGTGHEKLFF. CDR3 DNA: TGTGCCAGCAGTTTCGGGACAGGGCACGAAAAACTGTTTTTT.